The 28 T cell receptor beta chains below were found in one sample sequenced in a study of T cell responses to AZD1222 COVID-19 vaccine. The method was immunoSEQ multiplex PCR; TCRdb's version includes in-frame clones alone and lacks a portion of them. The table lists 75,000 to 85,000 clones, 90% of them singletons. The sample here was peripheral blood, taken on day 0 of AZD1222 vaccination. The receptors originated from an adult in good health.

Written as DNA, the CDR3 is TGTGCCATCAGTATCCGGGAGCCCACTGAAGCTTTCTTT. Translated, it gives CAISIREPTEAFF. The chain is built from TRBV10-3 and TRBJ1-1; D not resolved. There are 13 residues in the CDR3. Germline-derived CDR1 and CDR2 are ENHRY and SYGVKD. V was shortened by 5 bases and J by 4 bases, with 11 bases between the two germline ends.

V and J are TRBV6-5 and TRBJ1-4; no firm D call. The CDR3 contains 13 residues. The V end was cut by 9 bases, the J end by 8 bases, with 16 bases between. CDR1 and CDR2 (germline): MNHEY, SVGAGI. The CDR3 bases are TGTGCCAGTCAGGCCGGGTCTCGGGAAAAACTGTTTTTT. This sequence encodes CASQAGSREKLFF.

This chain joins TRBV9 and TRBJ1-4; D gene ambiguous. The V end was cut by 7 bases, the J end by 6 bases, with 16 bases between. The CDR3 consists of 14 residues. Per germline, CDR1 SGDLS and CDR2 YYNGEE. The CDR3 DNA reads TGTGCCAGCTCCGAGGGCGCGAGTGATGAAAAACTGTTTTTT. Translation: CASSEGASDEKLFF.

This chain joins TRBV7-5 and TRBJ1-2; the D call of TRBD1 is as the table states it, not checked on the DNA. TRBV7-5 is shown as a pseudogene. The CDR3 loop spans 14 amino acids. CDR3 coding DNA: TGTGCCAGAAGCTTAAAGGGGGCAAACTATGGCTACACCTTC. Translation: CARSLKGANYGYTF.

The chain combines TRBV2 with TRBJ1-2, with unresolved D. V was shortened by 8 bases and J by 5 bases, with 9 bases between the two germline ends. The CDR3 contains 11 residues. Germline V CDR1 and CDR2: SNHLY, FYNNEI. CDR3 DNA: TGTGCCAGCGGGATGGGGTATGGCTACACCTTC. It specifies CASGMGYGYTF.

The chain couples TRBV19 to TRBJ1-5; tentative D call: TRBD1 (5 bases). This CDR3 contains 15 residues. V shed 2 bases and J shed 7 bases, with 15 bases lying between them. Germline CDR1 reads LNHDA; CDR2 reads SQIVND (reference sequence). The CDR3 reads CASSIRAGPSQPQHF. CDR3 DNA sequence: TGTGCCAGTAGTATACGGGCAGGGCCTTCCCAGCCCCAGCATTTT.

The chain joins TRBV7-3 to TRBJ2-2, with TRBD2 identical over 10 bases. V shed 4 bases and J 7 bases; nucleotides not matched to a gene: 6. Germline V gene data show CDR1 as SGHTA and CDR2 as FQGTGA. The CDR3 is 15 residues long. CDR3 coding DNA: TGTGCCAGCAGCTCCTCAACTAGCGGGGTCGGGGAGCTGTTTTTT. It encodes CASSSSTSGVGELFF.

The V gene is TRBV7-2, the J gene TRBJ2-1; possible D gene TRBD2, 5 bases. V was shortened by 0 bases and J by 6 bases, with 12 bases between the two germline ends. The CDR3 length is 15 residues. Germline values: CDR1 SGHTA, CDR2 FQGNSA. CDR3 bases: TGTGCCAGCAGCTTAGCGTCCGGCGGAGGCAATGAGCAGTTCTTC. Translating it yields CASSLASGGGNEQFF. Full variable domain (missing parts from reference TRBV7-2 and TRBJ2-1): GAGVSQSPSNKVTEKGKDVELRCDPISGHTALYWYRQSLGQGLEFLIYFQGNSAPDKSGLPSDRFSAERTGGSVSTLTIQRTQQEDSAVYLCASSLASGGGNEQFFGPGTRLTVL.

V and J are TRBV12-2 and TRBJ2-1. TRBV12-2 is reported as a pseudogene. The CDR3 is made up of 19 amino acids. In DNA form, the CDR3 reads TGTGCAAGTCGCTTAGTGATGGTCCTTGTTTTAGGCGTAAGGTGTGAGCAGTTCTTC. This gives the protein CASRLVMVLVLGVRCEQFF.

J is TRBJ1-3 and V is TRBV3-1 (or the pseudogene TRBV3-2); D gene unclear. The CDR3 length is 14 residues. V was pared by 3 bases and J by 1 base, with 7 bases between. Germline V gives CDR1 LGHDT, CDR2 YNNKEL (reference sequence). CDR3 sequence reads: CASSHTGSGNTIYF. For the CDR3, the DNA is TGTGCCAGCAGCCACACGGGATCTGGAAACACCATATATTTT.

The chain carries TRBV7-2 and TRBJ1-5; maybe TRBD1 (6 bases). The V end lost 4 bases, the J end lost 7 bases, and 17 bases lay between the germline ends. CDR3 length: 15 amino acids. Germline lookup yields CDR1 SGHTA and CDR2 FQGNSA. CDR3 bases: TGTGCCAGCAGCTACGACAGTGGGGGCGGGCAGCCCCAGCATTTT. It codes for CASSYDSGGGQPQHF.

The rearrangement joins TRBV5-4 to TRBJ2-1; the match to TRBD2 covers 8 bases. The CDR3 is 15 amino acids. Germline lookup yields CDR1 SGHNT and CDR2 YYREEE (reference sequence). The V segment lost 4 bases and the J segment 2 bases; nucleotides outside the gene matches: 5. The CDR3 here is CASSTSGEAYNEQFF. The CDR3 DNA reads TGTGCCAGCAGCACTAGCGGAGAAGCCTACAATGAGCAGTTCTTC. Supplemented by reference TRBV5-4 and TRBJ2-1, the full variable domain reads ETGVTQSPTHLIKTRGQQVTLRCSSQSGHNTVSWYQQALGQGPQFIFQYYREEENGRGNFPPRFSGLQFPNYSSELNVNALELDDSALYLCASSTSGEAYNEQFFGPGTRLTVL.

This chain uses TRBV6-6 with TRBJ2-7, with D tentatively TRBD2 (6 bases). Trimming removed 2 bases at V and 5 bases at J, with 16 bases between. The CDR3 is 15 amino acids. Germline lookup yields CDR1 MNHNY and CDR2 SVGAGI (reference sequence). CDR3 in DNA: TGTGCCAGCAGTTACCCGGTGGGGGGATTCAACGAGCAGTACTTC. Amino acids: CASSYPVGGFNEQYF.

This clone was counted once. The chain couples TRBV9 to TRBJ1-1, with 8 bases that match TRBD1. The CDR3 runs to 15 residues. The trim removed 0 bases at V and 9 bases at J, leaving 10 bases unmatched. The germline gives CDR1 SGDLS, CDR2 YYNGEE. Here the CDR3 DNA reads TGTGCCAGCAGCGTAGGTGGGACAGGTACCATGAAAGCTTTCTTT. It codes for CASSVGGTGTMKAFF.

The chain couples TRBV12-3 or TRBV12-4 to TRBJ1-2; a possible D gene is TRBD1 (5 bases). The CDR3 is 12 residues long. Trimming removed 6 bases at V and 6 bases at J, with 11 bases between. CDR3 DNA sequence: TGTGCCAGCAGCCCAGGGTTTAATGGCTACACCTTC. As protein: CASSPGFNGYTF.

V gene TRBV30 combines with J gene TRBJ2-6; 13 bases match TRBD2. The CDR3 sequence is 18 residues long. V lost 2 bases to trimming and J lost 0 bases; unmatched junction nucleotides: 4. CDR1 is GTSNPN and CDR2 is SVGIG in the germline V gene (reference sequence). The CDR3 DNA sequence: TGTGCCTGGAGTAGGGGGACTAGCGGGAACTCTGGGGCCAACGTCCTGACTTTC. Protein: CAWSRGTSGNSGANVLTF.

This clone is a singleton in its sample. The gene calls are TRBV29-1 and TRBJ1-2, with 7 bases fitting TRBD1. The CDR3 is 11 amino acids. The junction had 5 bases not matched to a gene; V was cut back by 5 bases and J by 8 bases. CDR1 and CDR2 from the germline V gene are SQVTM and ANQGSEA. The DNA for the CDR3 is TGCAGCGTTACTTCGGGACAGGGCTACACCTTC. It yields the protein CSVTSGQGYTF.

The chain couples TRBV9 to TRBJ1-1; D gene ambiguous. V gave up 0 bases and J gave up 6 bases, with 9 bases separating them. This CDR3 contains 13 residues. Per the germline V gene, CDR1 is SGDLS and CDR2 is YYNGEE. The CDR3 coding sequence is TGTGCCAGCAGCGTAGTACAGAGCGCTGAAGCTTTCTTT. This codes for CASSVVQSAEAFF.

Only one count was recorded for this clone. This chain uses TRBV19 with TRBJ1-2; the D gene is possibly TRBD1 (6 bases). Per germline, CDR1 LNHDA and CDR2 SQIVND (reference sequence). This CDR3 has 15 residues. V was clipped by 0 bases and J by 3 bases, with 11 bases between them. In nucleotides, the CDR3 is TGTGCCAGTAGTATAGATCGAGCAGGGGACTATGGCTACACCTTC. This encodes CASSIDRAGDYGYTF.

In its sample, this clone was seen once. The chain combines TRBV6-5 with TRBJ1-6; 7 bases fit TRBD1. V lost 7 bases and J lost 8; bases outside the gene matches: 8. Germline lookup yields CDR1 MNHEY and CDR2 SVGAGI. This CDR3 comprises 14 residues. The CDR3 is CASTPQGKDSPLHF. The DNA for the CDR3 is TGTGCCAGCACTCCACAGGGGAAGGATTCACCCCTCCACTTT.

J is TRBJ2-2 and V is TRBV11-2, with D perhaps TRBD2 (6 bases). Germline CDR1 is SGHAT and CDR2 is FQNNGV. The CDR3 is 13 amino acids. V was shortened by 1 base and J by 7 bases, with 7 bases between the two germline ends. The CDR3 region is CASSLGEVGELFF. In DNA, the CDR3 is TGTGCCAGCAGCTTAGGGGAGGTCGGGGAGCTGTTTTTT.

The J gene is TRBJ1-2, the V gene TRBV11-3; 7 nucleotides agree with TRBD1. The germline gives CDR1 SGHNT, CDR2 YENEEA. The CDR3 sequence is 15 residues long. The V and J ends lost 5 bases and 2 bases, in that order; junction bases with no gene match: 8. CDR3 coding DNA: TGTGCCAGCAGCCCCACGGGACAGCCGAACTATGGCTACACCTTC. Protein sequence: CASSPTGQPNYGYTF.

V is TRBV7-8 and J is TRBJ1-1; D gene unclear. Germline values: CDR1 SGHVS, CDR2 FQNEAQ. Trimming pared 1 base from V and 1 base from J, leaving 10 bases between. This CDR3 has 15 residues. CDR3 coding DNA: TGTGCCAGCAGCTTAGAAATTAGGGCGAACACTGAAGCTTTCTTT. It is translated as CASSLEIRANTEAFF. Combining the CDR3 with reference TRBV7-8 and TRBJ1-1 gives the whole variable domain GAGVSQSPRYKVAKRGQDVALRCDPISGHVSLFWYQQALGQGPEFLTYFQNEAQLDKSGLPSDRFFAERPEGSVSTLKIQRTQQEDSAVYLCASSLEIRANTEAFFGQGTRLTVV.

J is TRBJ1-2 and V is TRBV27, with 9 bases matching TRBD1. The V gene's germline CDR1 is MNHEY and CDR2 SMNVEV (reference sequence). This CDR3 contains 14 residues. Unmatched junction bases numbered 9, after V lost 5 bases and J lost 8 bases. CDR3 sequence reads: CASSRSGTGWGYTF. The CDR3 nucleotides read TGTGCCAGCAGTAGGTCCGGGACAGGGTGGGGCTACACCTTC.

This chain links TRBV7-3 with TRBJ2-1, with TRBD2 identical over 8 bases. CDR3 size: 16 residues. V lost 2 bases and J lost 6; bases outside the gene matches: 9. CDR1 and CDR2 from the germline V gene are SGHTA and FQGTGA. Here the CDR3 reads CASSLGGLAGLNEQFF. In nucleotides, the CDR3 is TGTGCCAGCAGCTTAGGTGGGCTAGCGGGCCTCAATGAGCAGTTCTTC.

This sequence joins TRBV11-1 and TRBJ2-3; 7 bases line up with TRBD2. Losses at the gene ends were 1 base for V and 5 bases for J; bases not matched to a gene: 6. CDR1 is SGHAT, CDR2 FQDESV, per germline (reference sequence). The CDR3 runs 15 residues. CDR3 DNA: TGTGCCAGCAGCTTAGACGGGAGGAGGGGAGATACGCAGTATTTT. The encoded protein is CASSLDGRRGDTQYF.

The chain links TRBV11-2 to TRBJ1-2, with D uncertain. This CDR3 has 11 amino acids. Germline V gene lookup returns CDR1 SGHAT and CDR2 FQNNGV. Trimming removed 1 base from V and 7 bases from J, with 4 bases in between. CDR3 in DNA: TGTGCCAGCAGCTTAGGAGCTGGCTACACCTTC. It yields the protein CASSLGAGYTF. Looking up the rest from reference TRBV11-2 and TRBJ1-2 gives the full variable domain: EAGVAQSPRYKIIEKRQSVAFWCNPISGHATLYWYQQILGQGPKLLIQFQNNGVVDDSQLPKDRFSAERLKGVDSTLKIQPAKLEDSAVYLCASSLGAGYTFGSGTRLTVV.

V usage is TRBV6-2 or TRBV6-3 and J usage is TRBJ2-3; D possibly matches TRBD1 or TRBD2 (5 bases each). This CDR3 has 16 amino acids. Trimming shortened V by 1 base and J by 2 bases, and 13 bases separated the two germline ends. Germline V gene lookup returns CDR1 MNHEY and CDR2 SVGEGT. CDR3 protein: CASSYFGGSLTDTQYF. CDR3 coding DNA: TGTGCCAGCAGTTACTTTGGGGGATCTCTCACAGATACGCAGTATTTT.